The entry below describes one T cell receptor beta chain. The antigen is not known. The sample is drawn from a study of T cell responses to AZD1222 COVID-19 vaccine. This CDR3 is built from 14 residues. V dropped 1 base and J dropped 5 bases, with 11 bases sitting between them. The germline CDR1 and CDR2 sequences are LGHDT and YNNKEL (reference sequence). Study findings and constraints: Nearly half of spike-specific TCRs reportedly target unmutated variant regions. Donors were mostly white British, more females; clonal diversity possibly underestimated. In all cases, repertoires were sampled only after the peak T cell response. Only a handful of people who got AZD1222 tested seropositive at baseline.

Libraries were prepared by immunoSEQ multiplex PCR; TCRdb keeps only in-frame clonotypes and omits some of them. The sample shows some 120,000 clones, roughly 90% of them seen only once. This TCR was recovered from an adult in good health. The J gene is TRBJ2-5, the V gene TRBV3-1 (or the pseudogene TRBV3-2); no firm D call. This material consisted of peripheral blood, taken on day 0 of MenACWY control vaccination. The CDR3 sequence: CASSQALGTETQYF. CDR3 nucleotide sequence: TGTGCCAGCAGCCAAGCTCTGGGAACCGAGACCCAGTACTTC.